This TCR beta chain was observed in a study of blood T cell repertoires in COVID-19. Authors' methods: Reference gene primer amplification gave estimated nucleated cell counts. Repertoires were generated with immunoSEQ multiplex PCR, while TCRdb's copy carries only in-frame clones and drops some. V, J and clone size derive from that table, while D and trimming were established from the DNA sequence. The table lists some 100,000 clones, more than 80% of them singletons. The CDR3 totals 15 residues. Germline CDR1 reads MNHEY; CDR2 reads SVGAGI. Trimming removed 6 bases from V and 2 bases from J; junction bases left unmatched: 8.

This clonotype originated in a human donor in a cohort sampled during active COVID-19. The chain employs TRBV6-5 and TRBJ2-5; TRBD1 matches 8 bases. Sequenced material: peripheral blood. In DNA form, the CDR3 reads TGTGCCAGCAGCCGGGGACAGGCAACTCAAGAGACCCAGTACTTC. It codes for CASSRGQATQETQYF.